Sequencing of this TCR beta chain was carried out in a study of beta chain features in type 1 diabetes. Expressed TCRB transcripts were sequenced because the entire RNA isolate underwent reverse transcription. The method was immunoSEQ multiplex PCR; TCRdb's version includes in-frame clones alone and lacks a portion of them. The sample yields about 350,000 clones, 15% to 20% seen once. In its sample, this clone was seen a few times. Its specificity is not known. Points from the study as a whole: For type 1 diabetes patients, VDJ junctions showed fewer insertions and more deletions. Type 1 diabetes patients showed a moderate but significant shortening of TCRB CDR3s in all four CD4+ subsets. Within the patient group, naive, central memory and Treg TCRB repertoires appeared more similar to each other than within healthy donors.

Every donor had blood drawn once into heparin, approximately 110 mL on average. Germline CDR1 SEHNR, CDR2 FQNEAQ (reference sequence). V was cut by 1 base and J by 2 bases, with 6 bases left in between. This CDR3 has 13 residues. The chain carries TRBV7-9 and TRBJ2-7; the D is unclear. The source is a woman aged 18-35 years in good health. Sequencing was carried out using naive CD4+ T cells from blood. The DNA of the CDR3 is TGTGCCAGCAGCTTAGTCTCCCCCTACGAGCAGTACTTC. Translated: CASSLVSPYEQYF.